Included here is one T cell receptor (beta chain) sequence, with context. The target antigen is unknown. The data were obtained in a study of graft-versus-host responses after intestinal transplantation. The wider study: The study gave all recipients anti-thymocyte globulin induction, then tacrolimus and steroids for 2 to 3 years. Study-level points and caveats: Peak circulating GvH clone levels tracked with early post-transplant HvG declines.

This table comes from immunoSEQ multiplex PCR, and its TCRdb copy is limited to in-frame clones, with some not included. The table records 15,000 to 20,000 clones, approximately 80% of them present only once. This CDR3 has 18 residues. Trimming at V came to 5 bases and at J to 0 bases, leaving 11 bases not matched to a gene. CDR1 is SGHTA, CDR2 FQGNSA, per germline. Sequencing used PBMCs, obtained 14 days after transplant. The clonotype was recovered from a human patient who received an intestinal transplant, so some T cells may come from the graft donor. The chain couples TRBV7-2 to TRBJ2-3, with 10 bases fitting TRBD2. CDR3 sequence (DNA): TGTGCCAGCAGCACTACCGCCTCTAGCGGGGGTAGCACAGATACGCAGTATTTT. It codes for CASSTTASSGGSTDTQYF.